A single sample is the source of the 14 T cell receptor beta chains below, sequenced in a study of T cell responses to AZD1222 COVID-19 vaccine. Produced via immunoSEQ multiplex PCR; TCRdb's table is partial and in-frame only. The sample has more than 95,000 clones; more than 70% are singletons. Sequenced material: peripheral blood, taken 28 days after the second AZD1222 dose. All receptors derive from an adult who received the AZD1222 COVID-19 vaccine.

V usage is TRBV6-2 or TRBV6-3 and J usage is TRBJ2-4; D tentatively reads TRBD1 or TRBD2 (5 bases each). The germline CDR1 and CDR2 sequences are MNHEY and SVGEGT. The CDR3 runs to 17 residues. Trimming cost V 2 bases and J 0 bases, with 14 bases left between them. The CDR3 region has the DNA TGTGCCAGCAGTTACAGTCACTCGGGGCTAGCCAAAAACATTCAGTACTTC. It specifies CASSYSHSGLAKNIQYF.

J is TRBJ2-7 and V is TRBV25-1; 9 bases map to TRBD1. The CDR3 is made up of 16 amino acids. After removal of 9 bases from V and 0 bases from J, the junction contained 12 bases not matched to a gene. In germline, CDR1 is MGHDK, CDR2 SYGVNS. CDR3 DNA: TGTGCCAGGCCTCTAACTTGGGACAGGGACTCCTACGAGCAGTACTTC. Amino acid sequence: CARPLTWDRDSYEQYF.

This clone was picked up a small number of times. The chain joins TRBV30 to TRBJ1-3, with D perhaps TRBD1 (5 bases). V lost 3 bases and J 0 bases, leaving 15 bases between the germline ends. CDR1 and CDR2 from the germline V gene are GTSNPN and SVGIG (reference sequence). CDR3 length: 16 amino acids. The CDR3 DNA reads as TGTGCCTGGAGAATAACAGGCACTTTCTCTGGAAACACCATATATTTT. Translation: CAWRITGTFSGNTIYF.

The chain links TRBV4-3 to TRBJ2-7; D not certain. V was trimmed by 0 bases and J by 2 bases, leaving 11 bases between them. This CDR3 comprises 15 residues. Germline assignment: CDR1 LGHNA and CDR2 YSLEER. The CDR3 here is CASSQDLNGPYEQYF. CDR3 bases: TGCGCCAGCAGCCAAGATCTTAATGGTCCCTACGAGCAGTACTTC.

The CDR3 is CASSSRAGGEYGYTF. In DNA, the CDR3 is TGTGCCAGCAGTTCCCGGGCAGGGGGAGAATATGGCTACACCTTC. This chain connects TRBV6-5 to TRBJ1-2; 7 bases agree with TRBD1. The CDR3 consists of 15 residues. From germline, CDR1 is MNHEY and CDR2 SVGAGI. Trimming took 4 bases from V and 5 from J; bases not matched to a gene: 10.

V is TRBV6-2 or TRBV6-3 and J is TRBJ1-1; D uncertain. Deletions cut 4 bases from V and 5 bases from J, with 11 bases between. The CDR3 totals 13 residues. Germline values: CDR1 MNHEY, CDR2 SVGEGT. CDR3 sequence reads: CASSFNSRTEAFF. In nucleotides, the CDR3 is TGTGCCAGCAGTTTTAACAGTAGGACTGAAGCTTTCTTT.

CDR3 in DNA: TGTGCCAGCGGCCGCGCGGGCAGTGGTGTGGATACGCAGTATTTT. It translates to CASGRAGSGVDTQYF. The rearrangement links TRBV5-4 to TRBJ2-3, with D possibly matching TRBD2 (5 bases). The CDR3 extends over 15 amino acids. The V and J ends lost 7 bases and 6 bases respectively, with 21 bases between them. Germline CDR1 reads SGHNT; CDR2 reads YYREEE (reference sequence).

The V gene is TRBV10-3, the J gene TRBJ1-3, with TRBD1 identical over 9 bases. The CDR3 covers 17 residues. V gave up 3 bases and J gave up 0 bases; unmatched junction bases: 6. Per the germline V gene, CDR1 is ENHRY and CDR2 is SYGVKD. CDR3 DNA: TGTGCCATCAGTGACCCCGGACAGGGGATCTCTGGAAACACCATATATTTT. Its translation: CAISDPGQGISGNTIYF.

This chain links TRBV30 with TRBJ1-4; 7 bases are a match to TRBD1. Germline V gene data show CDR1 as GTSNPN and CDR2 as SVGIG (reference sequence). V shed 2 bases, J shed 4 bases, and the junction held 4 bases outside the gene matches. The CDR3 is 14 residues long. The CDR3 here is CAWSLQGINEKLFF. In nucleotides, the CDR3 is TGTGCCTGGAGTTTACAGGGGATTAATGAAAAACTGTTTTTT.

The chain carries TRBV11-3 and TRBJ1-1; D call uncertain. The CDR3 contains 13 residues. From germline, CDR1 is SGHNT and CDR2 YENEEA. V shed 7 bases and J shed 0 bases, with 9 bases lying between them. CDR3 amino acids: CASKRAMNTEAFF. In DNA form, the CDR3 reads TGTGCCAGCAAAAGGGCAATGAACACTGAAGCTTTCTTT.

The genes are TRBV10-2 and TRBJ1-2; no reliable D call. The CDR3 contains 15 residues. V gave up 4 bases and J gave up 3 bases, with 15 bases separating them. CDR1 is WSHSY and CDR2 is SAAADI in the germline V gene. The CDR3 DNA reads TGCGCCAGCAGTGTAGTATCCTCATCGGACTATGGCTACACCTTC. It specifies CASSVVSSSDYGYTF.

The CDR3 region is CASSHAQGTEAFF. The CDR3 bases are TGTGCCAGCAGCCATGCACAGGGGACTGAAGCTTTCTTT. The genes are TRBV3-1 (or the pseudogene TRBV3-2) and TRBJ1-1, with 7 nucleotides matching TRBD1. After removal of 3 bases from V and 5 bases from J, the junction contained 3 bases not matched to a gene. Germline CDR1 reads LGHDT; CDR2 reads YNNKEL (reference sequence). This CDR3 comprises 13 residues.

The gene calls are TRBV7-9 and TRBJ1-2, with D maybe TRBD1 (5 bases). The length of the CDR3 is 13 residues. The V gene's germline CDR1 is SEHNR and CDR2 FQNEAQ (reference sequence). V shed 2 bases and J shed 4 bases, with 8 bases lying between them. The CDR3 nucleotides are TGTGCCAGCAGCTTACAGCAGGGCTATGGCTACACCTTC. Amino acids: CASSLQQGYGYTF.

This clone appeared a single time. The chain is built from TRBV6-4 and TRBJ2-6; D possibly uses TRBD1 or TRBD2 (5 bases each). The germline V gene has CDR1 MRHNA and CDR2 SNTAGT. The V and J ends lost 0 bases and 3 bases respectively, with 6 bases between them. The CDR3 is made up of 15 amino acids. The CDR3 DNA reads TGTGCCAGCAGTGACTCGAGGGGTGGGGCCAACGTCCTGACTTTC. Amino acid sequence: CASSDSRGGANVLTF.